These T cell receptor beta chains were read from a single sample in a study of cytomegalovirus exposure and HLA in healthy donors. Method: immunoSEQ multiplex PCR; TCRdb's copy keeps in-frame clones and lacks some. The sample features about 200,000 clones, with 0.75% to 1% in its top ten. The specimen was PBMCs. The origin of the receptors is a woman in her 30s in good health and CMV-seropositive. Both conserved end residues are part of each CDR3. Fields, in order: D gene, V gene, J gene, CDR3 DNA, CDR3 protein. The D gene is left open where the match is weak.

TRBD2,TRBV19,TRBJ2-1,TGTGCCAGTAGTATTGGGACTAGGAGGAATGAGCAGTTCTTC,CASSIGTRRNEQFF
TRBD1,TRBV19,TRBJ1-2,TGTGCCACGCAGGAAGGACAGGGACACTATGGCTACACCTTC,CATQEGQGHYGYTF
.,TRBV5-1,TRBJ1-1,TGCGCCAGCAGCTCCCCAGAAATCCTGAACACTGAAGCTTTCTTT,CASSSPEILNTEAFF
.,TRBV19,TRBJ1-5,TGTGCCGCTGGGAGGCAGCCCCAGCATTTT,CAAGRQPQHF
.,TRBV5-3,TRBJ1-2,TGTGCCGGGTGGAGGGGCCGCCGTTATGGCTACACCTTC,CAGWRGRRYGYTF
.,TRBV4-1,TRBJ2-7,TGCGCCAGCAGCCTAATGGCAGGGGCAAACTACGAGCAGTACTTC,CASSLMAGANYEQYF
.,TRBV7-2,TRBJ2-7,TGTGCCAGCAGCTTAGCGGGGGGTAATCTTGCCGAGCAGTACTTC,CASSLAGGNLAEQYF
.,TRBV7-9,TRBJ2-7,TGTGCCAGCAGCTTAGGACTCGGCCACGAGCAGTACTTC,CASSLGLGHEQYF
.,TRBV5-6,TRBJ1-1,TGTGCCAGCAGCTTTGGGGGGGCGACTACAGTTGAAGCTTTCTTT,CASSFGGATTVEAFF
TRBD1,TRBV5-6,TRBJ2-7,TGTGCCAGCAGCTTAGGACAGGCCGTGTACGAGCAGTACTTC,CASSLGQAVYEQYF
.,TRBV18,TRBJ1-2,TGTGCCAGCTCCATGGGAGAGAACTATGGCTACACCTTC,CASSMGENYGYTF
.,TRBV28,TRBJ1-2,TGTGCCAGCACCTCCGGGATAATAGCTGGCTACACCTTC,CASTSGIIAGYTF
.,TRBV5-1,TRBJ1-1,TGCGCCAGCAGCTTCTTAGAGACTTACACTGAAGCTTTCTTT,CASSFLETYTEAFF
TRBD1,TRBV18,TRBJ1-6,TGTGCCAGCTCACCCGGGACAGGTTCACCCCTCCACTTT,CASSPGTGSPLHF
TRBD2,TRBV7-7,TRBJ2-1,TGTGCCAGCAGCTTAGGTAGCGGGGGGGTCAATGAGCAGTTCTTC,CASSLGSGGVNEQFF
TRBD1,TRBV7-9,TRBJ1-6,TGTGCCAGCAGCTTATCCAGGGGGAATTCACCCCTCCACTTT,CASSLSRGNSPLHF
.,TRBV10-3,TRBJ1-1,TGTGCCGCGCGGACGGGATTGAACACTGAAGCTTTCTTT,CAARTGLNTEAFF
TRBD1,TRBV7-2,TRBJ2-7,TGTGCCAGCAGCTCCTCCGGGACAGACTTCTACGAGCAGTACTTC,CASSSSGTDFYEQYF
TRBD2,TRBV7-9,TRBJ2-1,TGTGCCAGCAGCTCCGGGACTAGCGGGTCCCATGAGCAGTTCTTC,CASSSGTSGSHEQFF
TRBD1,TRBV28,TRBJ1-2,TGTGCCAGCTGGGACAGGGCCAATTATGGCTACACCTTC,CASWDRANYGYTF
.,TRBV6-5,TRBJ2-3,TGTGCCAGCAGTTACTACGCGGGTTGGGCGGATACGCAGTATTTT,CASSYYAGWADTQYF
TRBD2,TRBV6-5,TRBJ2-7,TGTGCCAGCAGGCTAGCGGGAGCTACCTACGAGCAGTACTTC,CASRLAGATYEQYF
TRBD1,TRBV10-1,TRBJ1-4,TGCGCCAGCAGTGAGACTACAGGGGTTCGGGATGCAACTAATGAAAAACTGTTTTTT,CASSETTGVRDATNEKLFF
TRBD1,TRBV28,TRBJ2-3,TGTGCCAGCAGTCCGGGACAGGGGAACACAGATACGCAGTATTTT,CASSPGQGNTDTQYF
.,TRBV7-9,TRBJ2-4,TGTGCCAGCAGTTACCAATCCCCACAGGGAAAGTTTCACATTCAGTACTTC,CASSYQSPQGKFHIQYF
.,TRBV30,TRBJ2-7,TGTGCCTGGGGTACATCCTACGAGCAGTACTTC,CAWGTSYEQYF
TRBD2,TRBV9,TRBJ2-2,TGTGCCAGCAGCATGCGGGGGGCGAACACCGGGGAGCTGTTTTTT,CASSMRGANTGELFF
TRBD2,TRBV13,TRBJ2-1,TGTGCCAGCAGCGAGGAAGCGGGAGGGCATGAGCAGTTCTTC,CASSEEAGGHEQFF
TRBD1,TRBV27,TRBJ1-1,TGTGCCAGCAAACAGGGGATTCGGGAAGACAACACTGAAGCTTTCTTT,CASKQGIREDNTEAFF
TRBD1,TRBV5-1,TRBJ1-4,TGCGCCAGCAGCAGGGTCGGACAGGGCCTTGAAAAACTGTTTTTT,CASSRVGQGLEKLFF
TRBD1,TRBV18,TRBJ2-5,TGTGCCAGCTCGCGGGGACAGGGAATTGGTGAGACCCAGTACTTC,CASSRGQGIGETQYF
.,TRBV27,TRBJ1-5,TGTGCCAGCAGGAAATCGCCGGGGGGCAACTCCAATCAGCCCCAGCATTTT,CASRKSPGGNSNQPQHF
.,TRBV11-1,TRBJ2-1,TGTGCCAGCAGCTTAGCCCTTTACAATGAGCAGTTCTTC,CASSLALYNEQFF
.,TRBV5-1,TRBJ2-1,TGCGCCAGCAGCTTGGTACGGGAGCTCGACAATGAGCAGTTCTTC,CASSLVRELDNEQFF
.,TRBV6-5,TRBJ1-5,TGTGCCAGCAGTTACGGAGTTAATCAGCCCCAGCATTTT,CASSYGVNQPQHF
.,TRBV19,TRBJ2-4,TGTGCCAGTTCACCGGGACTCTACTCACCGGGCAAAAACATTCAGTACTTC,CASSPGLYSPGKNIQYF
.,TRBV5-4,TRBJ2-5,TGTGCCAGCAGCTTGCCAGGGGGGAGGCAAGAGACCCAGTACTTC,CASSLPGGRQETQYF
TRBD1,TRBV6-5,TRBJ1-2,TGTGCCAGCAGCTCCTTCCCGGGCAGGGGGCATGGCTACACCTTC,CASSSFPGRGHGYTF
TRBD1,TRBV5-4,TRBJ2-7,TGTGCCAGCAGCCATCAGGACAGGGGGTTCGACGAGCAGTACTTC,CASSHQDRGFDEQYF